The sequence of this TCR beta chain was determined in a study of T cell responses to AZD1222 COVID-19 vaccine. A word on this clone: Its target is not known.

Study-wide points: Following two doses of AZD1222, Spike-specific TCR breadth and depth rose. Among spike-specific TCRs, nearly half reportedly target unmutated variant regions. Donors skewed white British and female; clonal diversity was possibly underestimated. At baseline, seropositivity was found in only a handful of AZD1222 recipients.

TCRdb's copy holds only in-frame clones and misses some; the assay was immunoSEQ multiplex PCR. The data contain tens of thousands of clones, around nine tenths of them singletons. This sequence was found in an adult in good health. The sample in question was peripheral blood, obtained on day 0 of MenACWY control vaccination.

The CDR3 bases are TGTGCCAGCAGCCAAGTAGGGGAAACTAATGAAAAACTGTTTTTT. Protein product: CASSQVGETNEKLFF. V and J are TRBV3-1 (or the pseudogene TRBV3-2) and TRBJ1-4; D is perhaps TRBD1 (5 bases). This CDR3 contains 15 residues. Germline V CDR1 and CDR2: LGHDT, YNNKEL (reference sequence). Deletions cut 1 base from V and 1 base from J, with 7 bases between.